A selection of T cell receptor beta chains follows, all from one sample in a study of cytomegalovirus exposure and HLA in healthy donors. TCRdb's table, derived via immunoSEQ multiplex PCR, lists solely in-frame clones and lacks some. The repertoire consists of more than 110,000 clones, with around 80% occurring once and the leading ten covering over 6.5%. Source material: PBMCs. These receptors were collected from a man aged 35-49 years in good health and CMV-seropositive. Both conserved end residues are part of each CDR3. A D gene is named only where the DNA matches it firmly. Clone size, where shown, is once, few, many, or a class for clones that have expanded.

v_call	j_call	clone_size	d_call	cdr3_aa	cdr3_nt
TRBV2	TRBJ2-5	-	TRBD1	CASSARLGTGGAETQYF	TGTGCCAGCAGCGCCAGACTAGGGACAGGGGGCGCGGAGACCCAGTACTTC
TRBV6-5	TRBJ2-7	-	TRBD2	CASSSNLAGGPGEQYF	TGTGCCAGCAGTTCAAACCTAGCGGGAGGGCCGGGGGAGCAGTACTTC
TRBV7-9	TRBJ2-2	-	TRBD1	CASTEGQGNSGELFF	TGTGCCAGCACAGAGGGACAGGGGAATTCCGGGGAGCTGTTTTTT
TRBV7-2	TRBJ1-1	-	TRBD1	CASSSRQGAAEAFF	TGTGCCAGCAGCTCGCGACAGGGTGCGGCTGAAGCTTTCTTT
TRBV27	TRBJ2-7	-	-	CASSLAPYGEQYF	TGTGCCAGCAGCCTAGCCCCCTACGGGGAGCAGTACTTC
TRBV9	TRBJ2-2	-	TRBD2	CASSVEGASGRAWGTGELFF	TGTGCCAGCAGCGTAGAGGGGGCTAGCGGGAGGGCCTGGGGCACCGGGGAGCTGTTTTTT
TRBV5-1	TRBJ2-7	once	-	CASITEAGRPTHEQYF	TGCGCCAGCATCACTGAGGCGGGACGTCCTACCCACGAGCAGTACTTC
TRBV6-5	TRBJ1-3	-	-	CASTGGTGNTIYF	TGTGCCAGCACCGGCGGAACTGGAAACACCATATATTTT
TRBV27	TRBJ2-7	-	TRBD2	CASSYGVAGAYEQYF	TGTGCCAGCAGTTATGGGGTAGCGGGGGCCTACGAGCAGTACTTC
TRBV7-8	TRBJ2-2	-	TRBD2	CASSLDGRAGELFF	TGTGCCAGCAGCTTAGACGGGAGGGCCGGGGAGCTGTTTTTT
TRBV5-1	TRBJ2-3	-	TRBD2	CASSFSGGAEDTQYF	TGCGCCAGCAGCTTTAGCGGGGGGGCCGAAGATACGCAGTATTTT
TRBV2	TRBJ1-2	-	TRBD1	CASSEVGTGTNYGYTF	TGTGCCAGCAGTGAAGTAGGGACAGGCACTAACTATGGCTACACCTTC
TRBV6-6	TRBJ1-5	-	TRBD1	CASSLGTGPNQPQHF	TGTGCCAGCAGCCTCGGGACAGGCCCCAATCAGCCCCAGCATTTT
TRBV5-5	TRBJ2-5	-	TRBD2	CASRLRAGGLQETQYF	TGTGCCAGCAGGCTCCGAGCGGGGGGCCTTCAAGAGACCCAGTACTTC
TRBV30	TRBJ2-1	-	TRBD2	CAWRSSGPLYNEQFF	TGTGCCTGGAGGTCTAGCGGACCTTTGTACAATGAGCAGTTCTTC
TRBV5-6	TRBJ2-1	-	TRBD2	CASSLGGFSGRAYNEQFF	TGTGCCAGCAGCTTGGGGGGTTTTAGCGGGAGAGCCTACAATGAGCAGTTCTTC
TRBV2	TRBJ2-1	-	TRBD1	CASRDSSYNEQFF	TGTGCCAGCCGGGACAGCTCCTACAATGAGCAGTTCTTC
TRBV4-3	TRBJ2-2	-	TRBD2	CASSRGRGLADTGELFF	TGCGCCAGCAGCCGAGGACGGGGACTAGCGGACACCGGGGAGCTGTTTTTT
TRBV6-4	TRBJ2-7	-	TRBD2	CASSVEGGSPYEQYF	TGTGCCAGCAGTGTCGAAGGCGGGAGTCCCTACGAGCAGTACTTC
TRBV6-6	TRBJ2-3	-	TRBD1	CASSSGKGTGTDTQYF	TGTGCCAGCAGTTCCGGAAAAGGGACAGGGACAGATACGCAGTATTTT
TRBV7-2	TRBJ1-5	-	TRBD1	CASSFRQPIGTANVWPQHF	TGTGCCAGCAGCTTTCGGCAACCTATAGGGACAGCTAATGTATGGCCCCAGCATTTT
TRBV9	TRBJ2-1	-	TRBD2	CASSVSYGLAYNEQFF	TGTGCCAGCAGCGTAAGTTACGGACTAGCCTACAATGAGCAGTTCTTC
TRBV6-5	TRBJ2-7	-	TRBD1	CASSPRQGEPYF	TGTGCCAGCAGTCCCCGACAGGGGGAACCGTACTTC
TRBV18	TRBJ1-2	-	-	CASSPGQRHRYGYTF	TGTGCCAGCTCACCCGGACAGCGTCATCGGTATGGCTACACCTTC
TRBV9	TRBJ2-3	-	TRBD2	CASSGREGTDTQYF	TGTGCCAGCAGCGGCCGGGAGGGCACAGATACGCAGTATTTT
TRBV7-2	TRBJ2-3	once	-	CASSSLLFTDTQYF	TGTGCCAGCAGCTCCCTCTTGTTCACAGATACGCAGTATTTT
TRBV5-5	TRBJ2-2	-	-	CASSPFTGELFF	TGTGCCAGCAGCCCCTTCACCGGGGAGCTGTTTTTT
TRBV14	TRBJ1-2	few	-	CASSPDSANYGYTF	TGTGCCAGCAGCCCGGACTCCGCTAACTATGGCTACACCTTC
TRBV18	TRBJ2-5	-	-	CASSPFSEETQYF	TGTGCCAGCTCACCATTTAGTGAAGAGACCCAGTACTTC
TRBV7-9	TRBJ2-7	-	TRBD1	CASSRQGAYEQYF	TGTGCCAGCAGCCGACAGGGAGCCTACGAGCAGTACTTC
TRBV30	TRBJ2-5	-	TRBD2	CAWSGGLAGETQYF	TGTGCCTGGAGCGGGGGACTAGCGGGAGAGACCCAGTACTTC
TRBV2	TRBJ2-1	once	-	CASSFRGNEQFF	TGTGCCAGCAGCTTTAGGGGGAATGAGCAGTTCTTC
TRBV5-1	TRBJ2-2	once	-	CASSLIRVGTTNTGELFF	TGCGCCAGCAGCTTGATTCGGGTTGGGACAACGAACACCGGGGAGCTGTTTTTT
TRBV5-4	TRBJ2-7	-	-	CASSFTSYGEQYF	TGTGCCAGCAGCTTCACTAGTTATGGCGAGCAGTACTTC
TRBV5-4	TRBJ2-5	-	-	CASSVGHVNQETQYF	TGTGCCAGCAGCGTCGGACACGTTAACCAAGAGACCCAGTACTTC
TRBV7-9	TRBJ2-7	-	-	CASSQRGSKGDEQYF	TGTGCCAGCAGCCAGAGGGGGAGCAAGGGGGACGAGCAGTACTTC
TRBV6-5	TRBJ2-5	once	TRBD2	CASSSHIAGRETQYF	TGTGCCAGCAGTTCACATATAGCGGGACGGGAGACCCAGTACTTC
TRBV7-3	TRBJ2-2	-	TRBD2	CASSLQSRASGSPGELFF	TGTGCCAGCAGCCTTCAAAGCAGGGCTAGCGGGAGTCCCGGGGAGCTGTTTTTT
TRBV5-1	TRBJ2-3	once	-	CASSPRQGGDTQYF	TGCGCCAGCAGCCCCCGACAGGGAGGAGATACGCAGTATTTT
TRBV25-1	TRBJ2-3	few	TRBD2	CASRALAALTDTQYF	TGTGCCAGCAGAGCACTAGCGGCCCTCACAGATACGCAGTATTTT
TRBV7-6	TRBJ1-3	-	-	CASSLSGNTIYF	TGTGCCAGCAGTCTCTCTGGAAACACCATATATTTT
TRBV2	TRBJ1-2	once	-	CASLGEIYGYTF	TGTGCCAGCTTGGGCGAGATCTATGGCTACACCTTC
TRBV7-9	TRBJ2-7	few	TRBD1	CASSARTGGNYGTYEQYF	TGTGCCAGCAGCGCTCGGACAGGGGGTAATTATGGGACCTACGAGCAGTACTTC
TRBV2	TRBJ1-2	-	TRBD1	CASSETRGSYGYTF	TGTGCCAGCAGTGAAACCAGGGGGAGCTATGGCTACACCTTC
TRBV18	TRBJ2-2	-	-	CASSPQLANTGELFF	TGTGCCAGCTCACCCCAACTCGCGAACACCGGGGAGCTGTTTTTT
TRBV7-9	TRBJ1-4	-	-	CASSLSTQTVEKLFF	TGTGCCAGCAGCTTATCTACGCAGACAGTCGAAAAACTGTTTTTT
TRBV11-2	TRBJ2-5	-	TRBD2	CASSLVGGGETQYF	TGTGCCAGCAGCTTAGTCGGGGGGGGAGAGACCCAGTACTTC
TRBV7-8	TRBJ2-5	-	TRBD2	CATSLSGGAGETQYF	TGTGCCACCTCTTTAAGCGGGGGGGCAGGTGAGACCCAGTACTTC
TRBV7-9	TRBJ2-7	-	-	CASSPGYEQYF	TGTGCCAGCAGCCCAGGGTACGAGCAGTACTTC
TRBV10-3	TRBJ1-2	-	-	CAISESPQDYGYTF	TGTGCCATCAGTGAGTCACCCCAGGACTATGGCTACACCTTC
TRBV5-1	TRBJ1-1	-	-	CASSFWEDGTEAFF	TGCGCCAGCAGCTTCTGGGAGGACGGGACTGAAGCTTTCTTT